This record concerns one TCR beta chain sequence. The data were taken from a study of blood T cell repertoires in COVID-19. Whole-study context: Sources were T cells, B-cell-depleted T cells, or PBMCs; the material itself was cDNA or gDNA.

Germline V gives CDR1 SGHKS, CDR2 YYEKEE (reference sequence). This CDR3 has 15 amino acids. V was shortened by 1 base and J by 8 bases, with 16 bases between the two germline ends. The assay was immunoSEQ multiplex PCR, and TCRdb's table has in-frame clones only and misses some. The sample holds about 140,000 clones, approximately 80% seen once. J is TRBJ2-4 and V is TRBV5-5; the D is unclear. The specimen sequenced was peripheral blood. The TCR sequence derives from a woman older than 75 with active or convalescent COVID-19. This CDR3 is CASSLPRSTEDIQYF. The DNA for the CDR3 is TGTGCCAGCAGCTTGCCTCGGTCCACTGAGGACATTCAGTACTTC. Together with reference TRBV5-5 and TRBJ2-4, the CDR3 gives the full variable domain: DAGVTQSPTHLIKTRGQQVTLRCSPISGHKSVSWYQQVLGQGPQFIFQYYEKEERGRGNFPDRFSARQFPNYSSELNVNALLLGDSALYLCASSLPRSTEDIQYFGAGTRLSVL.